This record looks at one T cell receptor (beta chain) sequence and its context. Its antigen is undetermined. These data originate in a study of CD4 T cells in relation to SARS-CoV-2 and coronaviruses. Study overall: PBMCs were cultured with antigen for roughly 10 days before TCR beta sequencing. The HLA restriction of the shared crossreactive spike epitopes was mapped.

In germline, CDR1 is SGHDN, CDR2 FVKESK. The CDR3 length is 16 residues. Unmatched junction bases numbered 4, after V lost 1 base and J lost 0 bases. Produced via immunoSEQ multiplex PCR; TCRdb's table is partial and in-frame only. Of 25,000 to 30,000 clones listed, approximately 70% were seen once; the top ten hold roughly 21%. CD4+ T cells from unexposed donors were obtained before the COVID-19 pandemic (2011-2018). Isolation of CD4+ T cells took place after nine to ten days in culture. Unexposed-donor CD4+ T cells were probed with SARS-CoV-2 S/N and four cold-coronavirus spikes, cells permitting. Points from the study as a whole: About 65% of donors had memory CD4+ clonotypes crossrecognizing SARS-CoV-2 and common cold coronavirus spike.

V and J are TRBV14 and TRBJ2-3; 7 bases align to TRBD1. This receptor was taken from a human donor in good health. The sequenced material came from CD4+ T cells from PBMCs, cultured in vitro. The CDR3 protein is CASSQGQGGSTDTQYF. As DNA, the CDR3 is TGTGCCAGCAGCCAAGGACAGGGTGGGAGCACAGATACGCAGTATTTT.